This is a list of T cell receptor beta chains from one sample in a study of cytomegalovirus exposure and HLA in healthy donors. Method: immunoSEQ multiplex PCR; TCRdb's copy keeps in-frame clones and lacks some. Of 150,000 to 200,000 clones in the sample, roughly 77% are singletons; the top ten hold about 1.6%. The specimen was PBMCs. The receptor source for this set is a woman between 50 and 59 years old in good health and CMV-seronegative. CDR3s leave out the opening cysteine and the closing phenylalanine or tryptophan. Each record gives: V gene, CDR3 length, clone size, J gene, CDR3 protein. Size is omitted from some rows. Given values are once, few, many or a class for expanded clones.

V gene: TRBV6-6; CDR3 length: 14; clone size: once; J gene: TRBJ2-7; CDR3 protein: ASSLLTGGRAYEQY
V gene: TRBV5-4; CDR3 length: 12; clone size: few; J gene: TRBJ2-7; CDR3 protein: ASSYPGQSYEQY
V gene: TRBV28; CDR3 length: 13; clone size: -; J gene: TRBJ1-5; CDR3 protein: ASSLATGSNQPQH
V gene: TRBV11-2; CDR3 length: 13; clone size: -; J gene: TRBJ2-7; CDR3 protein: ASSQGASSSYEQY
V gene: TRBV5-1; CDR3 length: 13; clone size: -; J gene: TRBJ2-7; CDR3 protein: ASSLADRQGTEQY
V gene: TRBV11-1; CDR3 length: 14; clone size: -; J gene: TRBJ2-7; CDR3 protein: ASSEGLAGLDYEQY
V gene: TRBV6-5; CDR3 length: 13; clone size: -; J gene: TRBJ1-5; CDR3 protein: ASRYTGDSNQPQH
V gene: TRBV7-9; CDR3 length: 10; clone size: -; J gene: TRBJ1-6; CDR3 protein: ASSLRTDPLH
V gene: TRBV6-1; CDR3 length: 11; clone size: -; J gene: TRBJ1-2; CDR3 protein: ASSPPGQRSYT
V gene: TRBV15; CDR3 length: 11; clone size: -; J gene: TRBJ2-1; CDR3 protein: ATSRGAYNEQF
V gene: TRBV7-9; CDR3 length: 14; clone size: -; J gene: TRBJ2-1; CDR3 protein: ASSSRGLAGNNEQF
V gene: TRBV5-1; CDR3 length: 12; clone size: -; J gene: TRBJ2-7; CDR3 protein: ASSLVGPNYEQY
V gene: TRBV29-1; CDR3 length: 15; clone size: -; J gene: TRBJ2-7; CDR3 protein: SVDASTFTGGRYEQY
V gene: TRBV5-1; CDR3 length: 13; clone size: -; J gene: TRBJ1-3; CDR3 protein: ASSSGTGERNTIY
V gene: TRBV7-6; CDR3 length: 12; clone size: -; J gene: TRBJ2-3; CDR3 protein: ASSLVLSTDTQY
V gene: TRBV29-1; CDR3 length: 12; clone size: -; J gene: TRBJ2-1; CDR3 protein: SVEGQRPYNEQF
V gene: TRBV6-5; CDR3 length: 13; clone size: once; J gene: TRBJ1-4; CDR3 protein: ASSPQGATNEKLF
V gene: TRBV7-9; CDR3 length: 13; clone size: many; J gene: TRBJ1-4; CDR3 protein: ASSPQGWANEKLF
V gene: TRBV5-1; CDR3 length: 13; clone size: -; J gene: TRBJ1-5; CDR3 protein: ASSLEPTPNQPQH
V gene: TRBV7-2; CDR3 length: 13; clone size: -; J gene: TRBJ1-5; CDR3 protein: ASSRTQGGNQPQH
V gene: TRBV4-2; CDR3 length: 11; clone size: -; J gene: TRBJ1-1; CDR3 protein: ASSLSGEGQAF
V gene: TRBV7-2; CDR3 length: 11; clone size: once; J gene: TRBJ2-1; CDR3 protein: ASSPDFVKGQF
V gene: TRBV15; CDR3 length: 12; clone size: -; J gene: TRBJ2-7; CDR3 protein: ATSVLRGAYEQY
V gene: TRBV29-1; CDR3 length: 12; clone size: -; J gene: TRBJ2-7; CDR3 protein: SVAGDRRNTEQY
V gene: TRBV7-8; CDR3 length: 14; clone size: -; J gene: TRBJ2-1; CDR3 protein: ASSLLGGGSYNEQF
V gene: TRBV10-3; CDR3 length: 13; clone size: few; J gene: TRBJ1-6; CDR3 protein: ATTRGSALGSPLH
V gene: TRBV19; CDR3 length: 12; clone size: -; J gene: TRBJ1-2; CDR3 protein: ASSTGGFSYGYT
V gene: TRBV6-5; CDR3 length: 11; clone size: -; J gene: TRBJ2-5; CDR3 protein: ASSPFDRGAQY
V gene: TRBV6-1; CDR3 length: 13; clone size: -; J gene: TRBJ1-2; CDR3 protein: ASSTGQGRGYGYT
V gene: TRBV18; CDR3 length: 14; clone size: few; J gene: TRBJ2-5; CDR3 protein: ASSPETGGLAETQY
V gene: TRBV9; CDR3 length: 12; clone size: -; J gene: TRBJ2-7; CDR3 protein: ASSVDGSSYEQY
V gene: TRBV7-6; CDR3 length: 13; clone size: -; J gene: TRBJ2-7; CDR3 protein: ASSLNSGRAHEQY
V gene: TRBV28; CDR3 length: 16; clone size: -; J gene: TRBJ2-1; CDR3 protein: ASSPLLRRERKENEQF
V gene: TRBV7-9; CDR3 length: 12; clone size: -; J gene: TRBJ1-2; CDR3 protein: ASRRTGGLPGYT
V gene: TRBV16; CDR3 length: 15; clone size: -; J gene: TRBJ2-1; CDR3 protein: ASSQSAAESSYNEQF
V gene: TRBV6-1; CDR3 length: 10; clone size: once; J gene: TRBJ1-1; CDR3 protein: ASSARLPPAF
V gene: TRBV27; CDR3 length: 12; clone size: -; J gene: TRBJ1-4; CDR3 protein: ASGLAGLGEKLF
V gene: TRBV5-5; CDR3 length: 13; clone size: -; J gene: TRBJ1-1; CDR3 protein: ASSLVPGANTEAF
V gene: TRBV7-9; CDR3 length: 13; clone size: -; J gene: TRBJ2-5; CDR3 protein: ASSGLAGDQETQY
V gene: TRBV5-1; CDR3 length: 10; clone size: few; J gene: TRBJ2-5; CDR3 protein: ASSWDSVTQY
V gene: TRBV29-1; CDR3 length: 10; clone size: -; J gene: TRBJ2-4; CDR3 protein: SVETPGGIQY
V gene: TRBV9; CDR3 length: 12; clone size: -; J gene: TRBJ1-1; CDR3 protein: ASSEHAGTAKAF
V gene: TRBV18; CDR3 length: 13; clone size: -; J gene: TRBJ1-1; CDR3 protein: ASSQHRGMNTEAF
V gene: TRBV9; CDR3 length: 12; clone size: -; J gene: TRBJ2-1; CDR3 protein: ASSGTLSYNEQF
V gene: TRBV6-5; CDR3 length: 11; clone size: -; J gene: TRBJ1-1; CDR3 protein: ASTGQGRAEAF